A single sample is the source of the 17 T cell receptor beta chains below, sequenced in a study of neoadjuvant anti-PD-1 for oral cavity cancer. Libraries were prepared by immunoSEQ multiplex PCR; TCRdb keeps only in-frame clonotypes and omits some of them. Of some 70,000 clones listed, approximately 81% are singletons. Described time point: after neoadjuvant nivolumab, at surgical resection. The sequencing here drew on PBMCs, taken after nivolumab (anti-PD-1) treatment. Source of these receptors: a person between 40 and 85 years old with oral cavity squamous cell carcinoma.

The chain recombines TRBV11-2 with TRBJ1-2; D ambiguous. This CDR3 comprises 13 residues. V lost 1 base and J 4 bases, leaving 7 bases between the germline ends. From germline, CDR1 is SGHAT and CDR2 FQNNGV. CDR3 DNA sequence: TGTGCCAGCAGCTTAGGTCGGATCTATGGCTACACCTTC. It specifies CASSLGRIYGYTF.

This clone was seen only once. The gene calls are TRBV7-2 and TRBJ2-7; weak D call: TRBD2 (6 bases). CDR1 is SGHTA, CDR2 FQGNSA, per germline. Trimming removed 4 bases at V and 4 bases at J, with 20 bases between. The CDR3 sequence is 16 residues long. CDR3 nucleotides: TGTGCCAGCAGCTCCCCCCGACTTGGCGGGATATACGAGCAGTACTTC. This sequence encodes CASSSPRLGGIYEQYF.

The chain carries TRBV6-1 and TRBJ1-2, with 7 bases fitting TRBD1. CDR1 and CDR2 from the germline V gene are MNHNS and SASEGT. The J segment lost 5 bases and the V segment lost 2 bases, leaving 8 bases of the junction unmatched. This CDR3 has 15 amino acids. The CDR3 DNA reads as TGTGCCAGCAGTGAATACTCTGGACAGGCTTATGGCTACACCTTC. Protein product: CASSEYSGQAYGYTF.

The J gene is TRBJ1-1, the V gene TRBV5-6; 7 nucleotides line up with TRBD1. Unmatched junction bases numbered 4, after V lost 0 bases and J lost 5 bases. There are 14 residues in the CDR3. The V gene's germline CDR1 is SGHDT and CDR2 YYEEEE. In DNA, the CDR3 is TGTGCCAGCAGCTTGGCACAGACAGGGACTGAAGCTTTCTTT. Its protein product is CASSLAQTGTEAFF.

The genes are TRBV5-1 and TRBJ1-1; D not certain. The CDR3 is 12 residues long. V was clipped by 0 bases and J by 4 bases, with 4 bases between them. The germline V gene encodes CDR1 SGHRS and CDR2 YFSETQ. For the CDR3, the DNA is TGCGCCAGCAGCTTGGATGCCACTGAAGCTTTCTTT. Residues: CASSLDATEAFF.

This clone was found a few times. This sequence joins TRBV2 and TRBJ2-1; 7 bases are shared with TRBD2. Germline-derived CDR1 and CDR2 are SNHLY and FYNNEI. CDR3 length equals 14 residues. The junction had 3 bases not matched to a gene; V was cut back by 2 bases and J by 5 bases. The CDR3 DNA sequence: TGTGCCAGCAGTGAAACCGGGACTAACAATGAGCAGTTCTTC. Its protein is CASSETGTNNEQFF.

The genes are TRBV29-1 and TRBJ1-5, with D perhaps matching TRBD1 (5 bases). The CDR3 is 13 residues long. Germline CDR1 reads SQVTM; CDR2 reads ANQGSEA. Trimming cost V 4 bases and J 7 bases, with 14 bases left between them. The CDR3, as DNA: TGCAGCGTTGCTGGGACCCCCGGGCAGCCCCAGCATTTT. Translation: CSVAGTPGQPQHF.

The chain combines TRBV5-4 with TRBJ1-1; tentative D call: TRBD1 (5 bases). Germline-derived CDR1 and CDR2 are SGHNT and YYREEE (reference sequence). Trimming removed 4 bases from V and 10 bases from J, with 20 bases in between. CDR3 length equals 14 residues. CDR3 bases: TGTGCCAGCAGCAATCCCAGGGACCAAGATGGAGCTTTCTTT. Translation gives CASSNPRDQDGAFF.

In this sample, this clone turned up once. V and J are TRBV11-2 and TRBJ2-3, with D hard to call. This CDR3 contains 17 residues. Trimming shortened V by 0 bases and J by 4 bases, and 17 bases separated the two germline ends. Germline V gene lookup returns CDR1 SGHAT and CDR2 FQNNGV. The chain's CDR3 is CASSLDYVFSTPDTQYF. CDR3 nucleotides: TGTGCCAGCAGCTTAGATTATGTGTTCTCCACCCCAGATACGCAGTATTTT. The entire variable domain, with the rest obtained from reference TRBV11-2 and TRBJ2-3, is as follows: EAGVAQSPRYKIIEKRQSVAFWCNPISGHATLYWYQQILGQGPKLLIQFQNNGVVDDSQLPKDRFSAERLKGVDSTLKIQPAKLEDSAVYLCASSLDYVFSTPDTQYFGPGTRLTVL.

J is TRBJ2-7 and V is TRBV27; unclear D gene. The CDR3 contains 14 residues. V was cut by 10 bases and J by 2 bases, with 18 bases left in between. The germline V gene has CDR1 MNHEY and CDR2 SMNVEV (reference sequence). CDR3 residues: CATAFSRAPYEQYF. CDR3 bases: TGTGCCACCGCTTTCTCTAGGGCTCCCTACGAGCAGTACTTC.

The V call is TRBV5-6, the J call TRBJ1-2; D is perhaps TRBD1 (5 bases). This CDR3 is 11 amino acids long. V dropped 5 bases and J dropped 7 bases, with 9 bases sitting between them. Germline CDR1 SGHDT, CDR2 YYEEEE. The CDR3 DNA is TGTGCCAGCAGGTTTACAGGTGGCTACACCTTC. Protein: CASRFTGGYTF.

The J gene is TRBJ2-7, the V gene TRBV14, with D uncertain. V was clipped by 3 bases and J by 4 bases, with 10 bases between them. The CDR3 is 13 residues long. The germline gives CDR1 SGHDN, CDR2 FVKESK. CDR3 DNA: TGTGCCAGCAGCCACCCCACCGGGTACGAGCAGTACTTC. It codes for CASSHPTGYEQYF.

This rearrangement joins TRBV5-6 to TRBJ2-6; 7 nucleotides align to TRBD1. Germline V gene lookup returns CDR1 SGHDT and CDR2 YYEEEE. The J segment lost 0 bases and the V segment lost 4 bases, leaving 7 bases of the junction unmatched. The CDR3 has 17 amino acids. CDR3 bases: TGTGCCAGCAGCCGACAGGGCGAGACCTCTGGGGCCAACGTCCTGACTTTC. Residues: CASSRQGETSGANVLTF.

The chain is built from TRBV6-5 and TRBJ1-5; no definite D call. The CDR3 loop spans 13 amino acids. Germline V gives CDR1 MNHEY, CDR2 SVGAGI. V was clipped by 1 base and J by 6 bases, with 7 bases between them. The CDR3 here is CASSYLRGQPQHF. CDR3 in DNA: TGTGCCAGCAGTTACTTAAGAGGTCAGCCCCAGCATTTT.

The chain joins TRBV7-9 to TRBJ1-3; D is unclear. With 8 bases removed from V and 4 bases from J, the gap between germline ends came to 9 bases. The CDR3 contains 12 residues. Per germline, CDR1 SEHNR and CDR2 FQNEAQ (reference sequence). CDR3 sequence: CASAGEGNTIYF. The CDR3 DNA reads TGTGCCAGCGCCGGCGAGGGAAACACCATATATTTT.

This sequence joins TRBV28 and TRBJ2-7; a weak D match, TRBD1 (5 bases). The length of the CDR3 is 13 residues. Germline CDR1 MDHEN, CDR2 SYDVKM. V was trimmed by 8 bases and J by 2 bases, leaving 13 bases between them. The CDR3 here is CASVGDRPYEQYF. The DNA for the CDR3 is TGTGCCAGCGTAGGGGATCGGCCCTACGAGCAGTACTTC.

CDR3 residues: CASSGSGAGFRLTDTQYF. The CDR3 DNA reads TGTGCCAGCAGCGGCTCGGGGGCAGGGTTCCGACTCACAGATACGCAGTATTTT. This chain links TRBV27 with TRBJ2-3; D may match TRBD1 or TRBD2 (6 bases each). The CDR3 extends over 18 amino acids. Trimming removed 6 bases from V and 2 bases from J, with 24 bases in between. Germline loops: CDR1 MNHEY, CDR2 SMNVEV (reference sequence).